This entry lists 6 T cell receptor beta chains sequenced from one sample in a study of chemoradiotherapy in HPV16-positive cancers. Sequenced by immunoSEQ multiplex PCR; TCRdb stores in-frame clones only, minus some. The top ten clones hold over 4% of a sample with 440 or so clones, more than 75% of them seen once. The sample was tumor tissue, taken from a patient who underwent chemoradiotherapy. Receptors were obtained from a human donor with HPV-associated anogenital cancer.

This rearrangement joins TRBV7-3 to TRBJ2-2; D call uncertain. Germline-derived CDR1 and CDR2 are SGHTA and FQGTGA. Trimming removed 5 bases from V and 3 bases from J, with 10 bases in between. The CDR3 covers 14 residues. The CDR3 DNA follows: TGTGCCAGCAGCCCTACCGGCTACACCGGGGAGCTGTTTTTT. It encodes CASSPTGYTGELFF.

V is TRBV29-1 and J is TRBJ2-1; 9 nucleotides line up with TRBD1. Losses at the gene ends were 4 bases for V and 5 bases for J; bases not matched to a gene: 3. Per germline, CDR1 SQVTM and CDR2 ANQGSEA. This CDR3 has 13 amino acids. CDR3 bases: TGCAGCGTTGTGACAGGGGGGGACAATGAGCAGTTCTTC. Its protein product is CSVVTGGDNEQFF.

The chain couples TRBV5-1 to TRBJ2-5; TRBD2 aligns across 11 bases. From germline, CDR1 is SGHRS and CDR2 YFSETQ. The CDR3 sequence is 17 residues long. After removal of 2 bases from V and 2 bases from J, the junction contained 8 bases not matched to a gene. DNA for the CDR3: TGCGCCAGCAGCTTCTTACTAGCGGGGGAGGGGCAAGAGACCCAGTACTTC. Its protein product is CASSFLLAGEGQETQYF.

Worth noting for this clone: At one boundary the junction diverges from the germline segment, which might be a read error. CDR3 sequence (DNA): TGTGCCAGCAGGGAAGGGTTGGACTATGGCTACACCTTC. This gives the protein CASREGLDYGYTF. V and J are TRBV2 and TRBJ1-2; D not certain. The CDR3 has 13 residues. Germline V gives CDR1 SNHLY, CDR2 FYNNEI. The complete variable domain, with remaining parts taken from reference TRBV2 and TRBJ1-2, reads EPEVTQTPSHQVTQMGQEVILRCVPISNHLYFYWYRQILGQKVEFLVSFYNNEISEKSEIFDDQFSVERPDGSNFTLKIRSTKLEDSAMYFCASREGLDYGYTFGSGTRLTVV.

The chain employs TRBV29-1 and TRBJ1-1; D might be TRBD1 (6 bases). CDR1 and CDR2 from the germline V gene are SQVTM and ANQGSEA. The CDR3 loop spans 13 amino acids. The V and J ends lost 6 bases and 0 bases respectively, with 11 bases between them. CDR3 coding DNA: TGCAGCGTGCACAGGGTATTGAACACTGAAGCTTTCTTT. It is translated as CSVHRVLNTEAFF.

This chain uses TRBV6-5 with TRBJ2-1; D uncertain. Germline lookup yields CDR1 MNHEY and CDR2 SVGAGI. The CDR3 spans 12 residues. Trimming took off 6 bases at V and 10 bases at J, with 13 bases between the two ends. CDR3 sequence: CASSATDGEQFF. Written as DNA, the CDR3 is TGTGCCAGCAGCGCCACCGATGGAGAGCAGTTCTTC.